These T cell receptor beta chains were read from a single sample in a study of T cells in tuberculosis. TCRdb's copy holds only in-frame clones and misses some; the assay was immunoSEQ multiplex PCR. The sample includes 25,000 to 35,000 clones, about 91% seen only once; the top ten take 6.8%. Sequenced material: PBMCs, taken at tuberculosis diagnosis. The receptors shown here come from an adult with tuberculosis. CDR3s include the opening cysteine and the closing phenylalanine or tryptophan. The D gene is left open where the match is weak. Size values are once, few and many counts, or a class for expanded clones, and some rows have none.

TRBJ2-7,-,TRBV5-1,TRBD2,TGCGCCAGCAGGGGGTTCGGGACTAGCGAATCCTACGAGCAGTACTTC,CASRGFGTSESYEQYF
TRBJ2-2,-,TRBV18,TRBD2,TGTGCCAGCTCACCACGGACTAGCGTGGACACCGGGGAGCTGTTTTTT,CASSPRTSVDTGELFF
TRBJ2-1,few,TRBV10-1,TRBD2,TGCGCCAGCAGTCCGACTAGCGGGAAGAGGATTGAGCAGTTCTTC,CASSPTSGKRIEQFF
TRBJ2-2,-,TRBV19,TRBD2,TGTGCCAGTAGTATTAGCGGGAGAAAGACCGGGGAGCTGTTTTTT,CASSISGRKTGELFF
TRBJ1-4,medium-sized,TRBV29-1,-,TGCAGCGTTACGCGCGGGGCAACTAATGAAAAACTGTTTTTT,CSVTRGATNEKLFF
TRBJ2-7,once,TRBV4-2,-,TGTGCCAGCACTTCACAGGGTGGTGAGCTCTACGAGCAGTACTTC,CASTSQGGELYEQYF
TRBJ1-5,-,TRBV30,TRBD1,TGTGCCTGGAGCTCAGGGGGAGATCAGCCCCAGCATTTT,CAWSSGGDQPQHF
TRBJ1-2,-,TRBV6-6,TRBD1,TGTGCCAGCACCCAACCGGGACAGCTCTATGGCTACACCTTC,CASTQPGQLYGYTF
TRBJ2-5,-,TRBV13,-,TGTGCCAGCAGCTCGGGTGTAGGAGAGACCCAGTACTTC,CASSSGVGETQYF
TRBJ2-3,once,TRBV19,-,TGTGCCAGTTCCGGTTCCGGCACAGATACGCAGTATTTT,CASSGSGTDTQYF
TRBJ1-4,-,TRBV5-6,-,TGTGCCAGCACCCCTGAGGGGGGGCCCGGGGATAATGAAAAACTGTTTTTT,CASTPEGGPGDNEKLFF
TRBJ2-2,-,TRBV6-6,TRBD2,TGTGCCAGCAGTTTTATGGCGGGAGGTGGCACCGGGGAGCTGTTTTTT,CASSFMAGGGTGELFF
TRBJ2-1,-,TRBV30,TRBD2,TGTGCCGCTAGCGGGGGGGGCGGGAGTGCCTACAATGAGCAGTTCTTC,CAASGGGGSAYNEQFF
TRBJ1-1,-,TRBV28,-,TGTGCCAGCAAGACCCCTGACGGGAGGAATGAAGCTTTCTTT,CASKTPDGRNEAFF
TRBJ2-1,-,TRBV29-1,-,TGCAGCGGTTACAGAGGGCCCTACAATGAGCAGTTCTTC,CSGYRGPYNEQFF
TRBJ2-3,once,TRBV6-5,-,TGTGCCAGCAAACGCGGACTAACCACAGATACGCAGTATTTT,CASKRGLTTDTQYF
TRBJ1-2,-,TRBV13,-,TGTGCCAGCAGCCCAAGAAACAGGGTTGATGGCTACACCTTC,CASSPRNRVDGYTF
TRBJ2-7,-,TRBV5-1,TRBD2,TGCGCCAGCAGCTCCACCCGTCGACTAGCGGGAGGTACCCCCTACGAGCAGTACTTC,CASSSTRRLAGGTPYEQYF
TRBJ2-2,-,TRBV5-1,-,TGCGCCAGCACCATAAGGGGCCCCGGGGAGCTGTTTTTT,CASTIRGPGELFF
TRBJ2-1,-,TRBV15,TRBD2,TGTGCCACCAGCCCCCGCGGGAGTTGGGGCTCCTACAATGAGCAGTTCTTC,CATSPRGSWGSYNEQFF
TRBJ1-2,-,TRBV2,-,TGTGCCGCAGGACCTCCGGGGACATTTGGCTACACCTTC,CAAGPPGTFGYTF
TRBJ2-1,-,TRBV13,TRBD1,TGTGCCAGCAGCGTAGGACAGGGAACTTATGATGAGCAGTTCTTC,CASSVGQGTYDEQFF
TRBJ1-1,-,TRBV11-2,-,TGTGCCAGCAGCTTAGACGGGTGGCCCCTGGACACTGAAGCTTTCTTT,CASSLDGWPLDTEAFF
TRBJ1-2,-,TRBV6-6,TRBD1,TGTGCCAGCAGTTACCCGAAACAGGGGTGGTATGGCTACACCTTC,CASSYPKQGWYGYTF
TRBJ1-3,once,TRBV6-1,-,TGTGCCAGCAGACAGGGCTCTGGAAACACCATATATTTT,CASRQGSGNTIYF
TRBJ1-2,-,TRBV6-5,TRBD1,TGTGCCAGCAGGGAGGGGACAGGGGGCGCGAGTGGCTACACCTTC,CASREGTGGASGYTF
TRBJ2-1,-,TRBV5-4,TRBD1,TGTGCCAGCAGCTCAACGACAGGGCGCAATGAGCAGTTCTTC,CASSSTTGRNEQFF
TRBJ2-1,once,TRBV10-2,TRBD2,TGCGCCAGCCGTATTCTAGCGGGAGGTAGGAATGAGCAGTTCTTC,CASRILAGGRNEQFF
TRBJ2-1,-,TRBV28,TRBD2,TGTGCCAGCAGGGCAGCGGGAGGCATCAATGAGCAGTTCTTC,CASRAAGGINEQFF
TRBJ1-6,-,TRBV9,-,TGTGCCAGCAGCGTAGGTCGGGTCGGCAATTCACCCCTCCACTTT,CASSVGRVGNSPLHF
TRBJ1-1,-,TRBV5-5,-,TGTGCCAGCAGCTTGTCCCTCGGCGGGGCGGGCACTGAAGCTTTCTTT,CASSLSLGGAGTEAFF
TRBJ2-5,-,TRBV27,TRBD1,TGTGCCAGCAGTCAGGACAGGGGCCAAGAGACCCAGTACTTC,CASSQDRGQETQYF
TRBJ2-3,once,TRBV6-5,-,TGTGCCAGCAGTTACCCCACCGCGCCTTATACGCAGTATTTT,CASSYPTAPYTQYF
TRBJ1-3,-,TRBV19,-,TGTGCCAGTAGTGGCGGGCCCGGCGACACCATATATTTT,CASSGGPGDTIYF
TRBJ1-5,-,TRBV10-3,-,TGTGCCATCAGTGGAGGCAATCAGCCCCAGCATTTT,CAISGGNQPQHF
TRBJ1-4,-,TRBV6-5,-,TGTGCCAGCAGTTTACCCGTGGGGAGGATTAATGAAAAACTGTTTTTT,CASSLPVGRINEKLFF
TRBJ2-2,-,TRBV7-3,-,TGTGCCAGCAGCCCGGGGGTTCGCACCGGGGAGCTGTTTTTT,CASSPGVRTGELFF
TRBJ2-3,once,TRBV11-3,-,TGTGCCAGCAGCTTAGGGCAGAGCACAGATACGCAGTATTTT,CASSLGQSTDTQYF
TRBJ1-6,-,TRBV5-1,-,TGCGCCAGCTCCGGCGACACAATTTCACCCCTCCACTTT,CASSGDTISPLHF
TRBJ2-3,once,TRBV5-1,TRBD1,TGCGCCAGCAGCTCCGGGACAGGGTCGAGGCGGGGGAGCACAGATACGCAGTATTTT,CASSSGTGSRRGSTDTQYF
TRBJ1-1,-,TRBV29-1,-,TGCAGCGCCCAGGGTGGCAGTCACATCACTGAAGCTTTCTTT,CSAQGGSHITEAFF
TRBJ2-7,once,TRBV27,TRBD2,TGTGCCAGCAGTTTACCGACTAGCGGCTCCTACGAGCAGTACTTC,CASSLPTSGSYEQYF
TRBJ1-1,-,TRBV5-4,-,TGTGCCAGCAGCGTAGAGGGGACAACTGTTGAAGCTTTCTTT,CASSVEGTTVEAFF
TRBJ2-2,-,TRBV5-1,-,TGCGCCAGCAGCACGGGATCTTACACCGGGGAGCTGTTTTTT,CASSTGSYTGELFF
TRBJ1-1,-,TRBV27,TRBD1,TGTGCCAGCCAAGGACAGGGGGACACTGAAGCTTTCTTT,CASQGQGDTEAFF
TRBJ2-7,-,TRBV2,TRBD1,TGTGCCAGCAGTGATACAGGGGCCTCCTACGAGCAGTACTTC,CASSDTGASYEQYF
TRBJ2-5,-,TRBV7-3,TRBD1,TGTGCCAGCAGCGGGGACAGGGAAATGCCCCAGTACTTC,CASSGDREMPQYF
TRBJ2-7,-,TRBV27,-,TGTGCCACCTCAAGGGCGACAGTCTCGATCTACGAGCAGTACTTC,CATSRATVSIYEQYF
TRBJ2-7,-,TRBV18,TRBD1,TGTGCCAGCTCACCACCGGGACAGGGGGCCTACGAGCAGTACTTC,CASSPPGQGAYEQYF
TRBJ2-7,-,TRBV6-1,TRBD1,TGTGCCAGCAAGGACAGGGTGGTGGGAGAGCAGTACTTC,CASKDRVVGEQYF
TRBJ2-1,-,TRBV2,-,TGTGCCAGCAGTGGACGACTCTACAATGAGCAGTTCTTC,CASSGRLYNEQFF
TRBJ1-1,-,TRBV19,-,TGTGCCAGTAGTATCGAGATGGGCAGGTCGATGGCTTTCTTT,CASSIEMGRSMAFF
TRBJ2-7,-,TRBV13,TRBD2,TGTGCCAGCAGCCCTCGGGGGGGGGCCTACGAGCAGTACTTC,CASSPRGGAYEQYF
TRBJ2-7,-,TRBV28,TRBD2,TGTGCCAGCACCCGAGCGGGGGATAGCTACGAGCAGTACTTC,CASTRAGDSYEQYF
TRBJ1-2,-,TRBV5-1,-,TGCGCCAGCAGCTTGGAACAACATGGCTACACCTTC,CASSLEQHGYTF
TRBJ2-1,once,TRBV27,TRBD2,TGTGCCAGCAGGGGATTGGGTTCGGCGGGAGGGCCCTACAATGAGCAGTTCTTC,CASRGLGSAGGPYNEQFF
TRBJ1-4,-,TRBV28,-,TGTGCCAGTAGAAGGGGGGGAACTAATGAAAAACTGTTTTTT,CASRRGGTNEKLFF
TRBJ2-1,-,TRBV5-1,-,TGCGCCAGCAGCTTTAGCGGAGCTAGCTCCTACAATGAGCAGTTCTTC,CASSFSGASSYNEQFF
TRBJ2-1,once,TRBV9,TRBD2,TGTGCCAGCAGCCCCAGGACTAGCGGGCCGTTTGATGAGCAGTTCTTC,CASSPRTSGPFDEQFF